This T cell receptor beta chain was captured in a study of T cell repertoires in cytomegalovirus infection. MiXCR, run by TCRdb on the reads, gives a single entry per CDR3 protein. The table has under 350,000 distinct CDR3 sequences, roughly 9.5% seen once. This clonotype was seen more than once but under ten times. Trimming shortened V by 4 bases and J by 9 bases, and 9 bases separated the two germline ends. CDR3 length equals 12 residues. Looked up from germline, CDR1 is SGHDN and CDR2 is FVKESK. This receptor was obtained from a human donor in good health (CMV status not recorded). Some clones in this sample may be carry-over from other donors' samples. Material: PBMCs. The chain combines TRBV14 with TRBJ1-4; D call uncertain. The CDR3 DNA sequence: TGTGCCAGCAGCCGAACCCGCCAAAAACTGTTTTTT. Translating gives CASSRTRQKLFF. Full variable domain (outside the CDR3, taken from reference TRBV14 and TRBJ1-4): EAGVTQFPSHSVIEKGQTVTLRCDPISGHDNLYWYRRVMGKEIKFLLHFVKESKQDESGMPNNRFLAERTGGTYSTLKVQPAELEDSGVYFCASSRTRQKLFFGSGTQLSVL.